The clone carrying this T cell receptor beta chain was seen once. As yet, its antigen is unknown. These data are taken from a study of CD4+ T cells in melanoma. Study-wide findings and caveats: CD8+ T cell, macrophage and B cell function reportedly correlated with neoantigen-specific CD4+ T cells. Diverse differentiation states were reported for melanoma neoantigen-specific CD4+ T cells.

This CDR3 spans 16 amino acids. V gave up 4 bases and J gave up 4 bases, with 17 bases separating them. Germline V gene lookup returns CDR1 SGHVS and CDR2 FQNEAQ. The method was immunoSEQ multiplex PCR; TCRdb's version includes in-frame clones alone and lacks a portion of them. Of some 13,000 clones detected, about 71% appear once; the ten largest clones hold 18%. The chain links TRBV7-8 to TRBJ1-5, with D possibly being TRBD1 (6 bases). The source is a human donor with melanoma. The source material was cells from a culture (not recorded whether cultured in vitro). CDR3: CASSSPTGRRNQPQHF. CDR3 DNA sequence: TGTGCCAGCAGCTCACCGACAGGAAGGAGGAATCAGCCCCAGCATTTT.